The clone carrying this TCR beta chain was seen repeatedly, ten times or more. Its antigen is unidentified. Previously, flow cytometry had revealed CD8+CD57+ cell expansion in the patients chosen for sequencing. The study profiled TCR beta VDJ and CDR3 using genomic DNA as template. Each CDR3 protein is one row after TCRdb ran MiXCR on the reads. The top ten clones hold about 2.7% of a sample with about 120,000 distinct CDR3 sequences, approximately 36% of them seen once. The data belong to a study of CD8+CD57+ T cells in acquired aplastic anemia. General study findings and limits: Overlapping CD8+ CDR3 repertoires of patients and controls contained around 30 shared sequences.

Germline-derived CDR1 and CDR2 are SQVTM and ANQGSEA. With 6 bases clipped from V and 13 bases from J, the junction kept 15 bases outside the gene matches. The CDR3 has 13 residues. The clonotype comes from a human donor with aplastic anemia. The rearrangement links TRBV29-1 to TRBJ1-1, with 9 nucleotides matching TRBD1. The sequencing input was sorted CD4+, CD8+, or CD8+CD57+ T cells (not recorded which) from PBMCs. The DNA for the CDR3 is TGCAGCGTCCATAAACCGGGACAGGGTATTGATTTCTTT. Protein sequence: CSVHKPGQGIDFF.